The TCR beta chain under discussion was sequenced for a study of blood T cell repertoires in COVID-19. Self-reported history from a screening survey and questionnaire set each donor's cohort. With 4 bases removed from V and 5 bases from J, the gap between germline ends came to 11 bases. CDR1 and CDR2 from the germline V gene are KGHDR and SFDVKD. CDR3 length: 14 amino acids. Authors' processing steps: By means of reference gene primer amplification, nucleated cell counts were estimated. Sequencing used immunoSEQ multiplex PCR; TCRdb keeps in-frame clones, though not all of them. V, J and clone size derive from that table, while D and trimming were established from the DNA sequence. Among approximately 200,000 clones listed, approximately 83% were seen once.

This TCR came from a woman aged 40 to 55 with acute COVID-19. The chain uses TRBV24-1 and TRBJ2-1; D is uncertain. What was sequenced was PBMCs or T cells enriched from blood (not recorded which). The CDR3 nucleotides read TGTGCCACCAGTGACCCTGGCCCCAACAATGAGCAGTTCTTC. It translates to CATSDPGPNNEQFF.